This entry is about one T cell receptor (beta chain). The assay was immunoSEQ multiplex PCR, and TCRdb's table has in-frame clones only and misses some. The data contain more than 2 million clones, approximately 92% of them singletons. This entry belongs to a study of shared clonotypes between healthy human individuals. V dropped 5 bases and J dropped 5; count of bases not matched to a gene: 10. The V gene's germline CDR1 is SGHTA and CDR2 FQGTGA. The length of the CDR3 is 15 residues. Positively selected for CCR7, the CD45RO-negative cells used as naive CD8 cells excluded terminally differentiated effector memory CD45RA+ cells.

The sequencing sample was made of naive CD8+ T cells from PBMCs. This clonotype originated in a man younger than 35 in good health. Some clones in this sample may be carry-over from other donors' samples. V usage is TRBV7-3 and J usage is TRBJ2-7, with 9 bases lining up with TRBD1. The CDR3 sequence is CASSPGQGGIHEQYF. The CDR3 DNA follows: TGTGCCAGCAGCCCGGGACAGGGAGGTATCCACGAGCAGTACTTC.